These 5 T cell receptor beta chains share one sample of origin, sequenced in a study of TIL therapy for anti-PD-1-resistant metastatic lung cancer. Time point: pre-treatment sample, taken before nivolumab and TIL therapy. The tumor samples were excised metastases, mostly pleural nodules or supraclavicular lymph nodes. Sequencing used immunoSEQ v3. The repertoire was sequenced with immunoSEQ multiplex PCR; TCRdb's copy has only in-frame clones and lacks some. The repertoire holds 5,000 to 6,000 clones, with 64% as singletons. The source material was tumor tissue, sampled at baseline. The receptor set was obtained from a man in his 70s with non-small cell lung cancer.

This chain connects TRBV7-2 to TRBJ1-1; D is ambiguous. The V and J ends lost 3 bases and 3 bases respectively, with 14 bases between them. CDR1 SGHTA and CDR2 FQGNSA come from the germline V gene. The CDR3 runs to 15 residues. CDR3 sequence (DNA): TGTGCCAGCAGCTTCGATTCTTTGAGGGACACTGAAGCTTTCTTT. It codes for CASSFDSLRDTEAFF.

This chain connects TRBV30 to TRBJ1-2; the match to TRBD1 covers 8 bases. From germline, CDR1 is GTSNPN and CDR2 SVGIG (reference sequence). The CDR3 runs to 15 residues. V lost 2 bases to trimming and J lost 6 bases; unmatched junction nucleotides: 11. This chain's CDR3 is CAWSLLLLDRDGYTF. In DNA form, the CDR3 reads TGTGCCTGGAGTCTACTTCTCCTGGACAGGGATGGCTACACCTTC.

The chain links TRBV7-6 to TRBJ1-6; D gene uncertain. V lost 2 bases and J 6 bases, leaving 5 bases between the germline ends. The CDR3 has 13 amino acids. Germline CDR1 and CDR2: SGHVS and FNYEAQ. The CDR3 region has the DNA TGTGCCAGCAGCTTAAGCCCTAATTCACCCCTCCACTTT. Protein sequence: CASSLSPNSPLHF.

This clone was counted between two and nine times. The chain joins TRBV4-3 to TRBJ2-7, with 10 bases identical to TRBD2. Germline V gene data show CDR1 as LGHNA and CDR2 as YSLEER. With V trimmed by 0 bases and J by 3 bases, 8 bases remained unmatched. CDR3 length: 17 residues. The CDR3 protein is CASSQDRGASGSYEQYF. The CDR3, as DNA: TGCGCCAGCAGCCAAGATCGGGGGGCTAGCGGGAGCTACGAGCAGTACTTC.

V is TRBV28 and J is TRBJ1-1; unclear D gene. This CDR3 has 18 amino acids. Trimming pared 6 bases from V and 1 base from J, leaving 24 bases between. The germline V gene encodes CDR1 MDHEN and CDR2 SYDVKM. The CDR3 DNA reads as TGTGCCAGCAGCCTTATAACCCGGTACAGCGTACCGAACACTGAAGCTTTCTTT. Protein product: CASSLITRYSVPNTEAFF.